The clone carrying this T cell receptor (beta chain) appeared a few times. The CDR3 sequence is 13 residues long. Germline CDR1 is SGHRS and CDR2 is YFSETQ. Trimming removed 5 bases at V and 3 bases at J, with 10 bases between. Time point indicated: patch test 3, about 24 weeks after DPC sensitization. The treatment: therapeutic diphenylcyclopropenone sensitization with weekly scalp DPC. Each patch-test visit's blood sample preceded patch application. Donors, patients with alopecia ranging from 18 to 70 years old and judged suitable for DPC, provided samples. One entry per CDR3 protein, called by TCRdb with MiXCR from the RACE reads. The table lists just over 95,000 distinct CDR3 sequences, 27% of them singletons, with under 13% in the top ten. The data originate from a study of human T cells and chemical hapten exposure.

The receptor was isolated from a man aged 40-49 years with alopecia areata. Some clones in this sample may be carry-over from other donors' samples. The sample here was whole blood, taken in connection with sensitization to the hapten diphenylcyclopropenone (DPC). The rearrangement joins TRBV5-1 to TRBJ2-3, with D perhaps being TRBD1 or TRBD2 (5 bases each). The CDR3 sequence: CASRLEGTDTQYF. In nucleotides, the CDR3 is TGCGCCAGCAGGTTAGAGGGGACAGATACGCAGTATTTT.